These T cell receptor beta chains were read from a single sample in a study of cytomegalovirus exposure and HLA in healthy donors. Clones were read by immunoSEQ multiplex PCR, and TCRdb kept only the in-frame ones, dropping some. The data hold about 150,000 clones, with more than 70% observed a single time. Sequences were obtained from PBMCs. These receptors were taken from a man over 45 in good health and CMV-seropositive. Both conserved end residues are part of each CDR3. The D gene is left open where the match is weak. Clone size is not always given. Where it is, it says once, few, many or a class for expanded clones.

TRBJ1-1 | TRBV29-1 | - | - | TGCAGCGTCTTGACAGTGAACACTGAAGCTTTCTTT | CSVLTVNTEAFF
TRBJ1-3 | TRBV2 | TRBD1 | - | TGTGCCAGCAGGTTCCAGGGGGCCGGTGGAAACACCATATATTTT | CASRFQGAGGNTIYF
TRBJ2-7 | TRBV7-9 | TRBD2 | - | TGTGCCAGCAGCTTAGCGCTGGCTAGCGGCGAGCAGTACTTC | CASSLALASGEQYF
TRBJ1-3 | TRBV2 | TRBD1 | once | TGTGCCAGCGGAGGACAGGAATCTGGAAACACCATATATTTT | CASGGQESGNTIYF
TRBJ2-7 | TRBV28 | TRBD2 | few | TGTGCCACCACTATCGGCGGGAGAGTCTACGAGCAGTACTTC | CATTIGGRVYEQYF
TRBJ1-5 | TRBV19 | - | once | TGTGCCAGTAGACCAGAGGGGGGGTTTAGCAATCAGCCCCAGCATTTT | CASRPEGGFSNQPQHF
TRBJ1-2 | TRBV14 | - | - | TGTGCCAGCAGCCAAGGAAGGCAGGACTATGGCTACACCTTC | CASSQGRQDYGYTF
TRBJ1-5 | TRBV6-1 | TRBD1 | - | TGTGCCAGCATCAGACAGGGGGCCGGCAATCAGCCCCAGCATTTT | CASIRQGAGNQPQHF
TRBJ1-2 | TRBV4-3 | - | once | TGCGCCAGCAGCCAAGATACAACCTACAGGGTTTCCTATGGCTACACCTTC | CASSQDTTYRVSYGYTF
TRBJ1-1 | TRBV11-1 | - | - | TGTGCCAGCAGCAAAAGAGGGGGGGGCCCGAACACTGAAGCTTTCTTT | CASSKRGGGPNTEAFF
TRBJ1-1 | TRBV10-1 | - | - | TGCGCCAGCAGTGAAAGCAGGGGGAACACTGAAGCTTTCTTT | CASSESRGNTEAFF
TRBJ1-4 | TRBV6-6 | TRBD1 | few | TGTGCCAGCAGGGGACAGCTTAATGAAAAACTGTTTTTT | CASRGQLNEKLFF
TRBJ2-1 | TRBV6-5 | TRBD2 | - | TGTGCCAGCAGTTACGAGCGGGGGGGCTACAATGAGCAGTTCTTC | CASSYERGGYNEQFF
TRBJ1-1 | TRBV12-2 | - | - | TGTGCAAGTCGCTTAAGGGGGAACACTGAAGCTTTCTTT | CASRLRGNTEAFF
TRBJ2-1 | TRBV27 | - | - | TGTGCCAGCAGGGAAACAAGCGAGAGGCACTACAATGAGCAGTTCTTC | CASRETSERHYNEQFF
TRBJ1-2 | TRBV14 | - | few | TGTGCCAGCAGCCCCAACCAGAACAGGGCGATTGGCTACACCTTC | CASSPNQNRAIGYTF
TRBJ1-4 | TRBV6-5 | - | - | TGTGCCAGCAGTTACTCCTGGGGAAGGGGACTGTTTTTT | CASSYSWGRGLFF
TRBJ2-4 | TRBV28 | - | - | TGTGCCAGCAGCCTACCCCCTCCTCCAAACATTCAGTACTTC | CASSLPPPPNIQYF
TRBJ2-7 | TRBV5-4 | TRBD1 | - | TGTGCCAGCAGCCGCACCGGGACAGACGAGCAGTACTTC | CASSRTGTDEQYF
TRBJ2-2 | TRBV10-3 | - | few | TGTGCCATCAGTGATAAGCAGGGGTTGGACGGGGAGCTGTTTTTT | CAISDKQGLDGELFF
TRBJ2-7 | TRBV4-1 | TRBD1 | - | TGCGCCAGCAGCCAAGCCCGCGGACAGGCCCCGCACGAGCAGTACTTC | CASSQARGQAPHEQYF
TRBJ1-5 | TRBV2 | TRBD1 | - | TGTGCCAGCAGAGGTTGGACAGGGGACAATCAGCCCCAGCATTTT | CASRGWTGDNQPQHF
TRBJ2-6 | TRBV6-1 | - | - | TGTGCCAGCAGTGTAAGCAGGGCCCTCTCTGGGGCCAACGTCCTGACTTTC | CASSVSRALSGANVLTF
TRBJ2-2 | TRBV10-3 | TRBD2 | - | TGTGCCATCAGGTCTGGGTCTAGCGGGGGGGCCTGGAACACCGGGGAGCTGTTTTTT | CAIRSGSSGGAWNTGELFF
TRBJ1-6 | TRBV5-1 | - | - | TGCGCCAGCAGCTCGGTGCAGGGGCATAATTCACCCCTCCACTTT | CASSSVQGHNSPLHF
TRBJ2-3 | TRBV10-1 | TRBD2 | few | TGCGCCAGCAGTGTAAGCGGGGCACCATCGCAGTATTTT | CASSVSGAPSQYF
TRBJ1-1 | TRBV19 | - | - | TGTGCCAGTAGCCCCGGAGTTTACACTGAAGCTTTCTTT | CASSPGVYTEAFF
TRBJ2-7 | TRBV6-6 | - | once | TGTGCCAGCAGGCAAGGCGGACAGCTCTACTACGAGCAGTACTTC | CASRQGGQLYYEQYF
TRBJ2-5 | TRBV6-1 | TRBD1 | - | TGTGCCAGCACCTACTTGGACAGGAACCAAGAGACCCAGTACTTC | CASTYLDRNQETQYF
TRBJ2-1 | TRBV6-5 | - | few | TGTGCCAGCCGCCCAGAACACAATGAGCAGTTCTTC | CASRPEHNEQFF
TRBJ2-7 | TRBV18 | - | - | TGTGCCAGCTCACCCACCCCCAGGGGTGGCGAGCAGTACTTC | CASSPTPRGGEQYF
TRBJ1-2 | TRBV6-5 | TRBD1 | once | TGTGCCAGCAGTGGGGGACAGGGTAGAGGCTACACCTTC | CASSGGQGRGYTF
TRBJ2-7 | TRBV2 | TRBD1 | once | TGTGCCAGCAGCTACAGGGGGCAACCCGGCGAGCAGTACTTC | CASSYRGQPGEQYF
TRBJ1-1 | TRBV28 | - | - | TGTGCCAGCAGCCCCTCGCGGGTCGGGAACACTGAAGCTTTCTTT | CASSPSRVGNTEAFF
TRBJ2-2 | TRBV19 | TRBD2 | - | TGTGCCAGTAGTTCTGGACTAGCGGGGCGGAACACCGGGGAGCTGTTTTTT | CASSSGLAGRNTGELFF
TRBJ2-5 | TRBV4-1 | - | - | TGCGCCAGCAGCCAAGATCTGTTCCGCCAGGGTCGCGGAGAGACCCAGTACTTC | CASSQDLFRQGRGETQYF
TRBJ2-7 | TRBV7-9 | TRBD1 | many | TGTGCCAGCAGCTTACCTGCAGAAAAAGACAGGGGGGGAGCCTTC | CASSLPAEKDRGGAF
TRBJ2-1 | TRBV7-9 | - | - | TGTGCCAGCAGCCCGCGGGGTGGGGTTACCCACAATGAGCAGTTCTTC | CASSPRGGVTHNEQFF
TRBJ2-1 | TRBV5-1 | - | - | TGCGCCAGCAGCTTGGGTGCGGGGTTCTCCTACAATGAGCAGTTCTTC | CASSLGAGFSYNEQFF
TRBJ2-1 | TRBV7-6 | TRBD2 | once | TGTGCCAGCAGCTCTAGCGGGAGACAAACCTACAATGAGCAGTTCTTC | CASSSSGRQTYNEQFF
TRBJ1-1 | TRBV28 | - | few | TGTGCCAGCAGTCCGTCCGGGAGGGGATTAGGCACTGAAGCTTTCTTT | CASSPSGRGLGTEAFF
TRBJ1-2 | TRBV29-1 | TRBD1 | few | TGCAGCGTTGAAGATGGACAGGGGAACTATGGCTACACCTTC | CSVEDGQGNYGYTF
TRBJ1-1 | TRBV18 | - | - | TGTGCCAGCTCACCTGACAGAAAGAACACTGAAGCTTTCTTT | CASSPDRKNTEAFF
TRBJ1-2 | TRBV9 | - | few | TGTGCCAGCAAGACAGCGATGGGACTAAACTATGGCTACACCTTC | CASKTAMGLNYGYTF
TRBJ1-2 | TRBV5-8 | - | - | TGTGCCAGCTACCGCCGGGATAACTATGGCTACACCTTC | CASYRRDNYGYTF
TRBJ2-7 | TRBV28 | TRBD1 | - | TGTGCCAGCAGTTCGCCCTCCTGGACAGGGGTCCACGAGCAGTACTTC | CASSSPSWTGVHEQYF
TRBJ2-5 | TRBV15 | - | - | TGTGCCACCAGCAGAGGAGGAGGAGAGACCCAGTACTTC | CATSRGGGETQYF
TRBJ1-2 | TRBV5-6 | - | - | TGTGCCAGCAGCCCGGAGGGAAGGGGCGCGGGTACTTACTATGGCTACACCTTC | CASSPEGRGAGTYYGYTF
TRBJ1-2 | TRBV28 | TRBD1 | - | TGTGCCAGCAGCAGGACAGGTGTCTATGGCTACACCTTC | CASSRTGVYGYTF
TRBJ2-7 | TRBV11-2 | - | - | TGTGCCAGCAGCTTAGGACCACGGGGGTCCTACGAGCAGTACTTC | CASSLGPRGSYEQYF
TRBJ1-1 | TRBV7-2 | TRBD1 | - | TGTGCCAGCAGCTCCCAGAAGAGGCAGGGGGGCACTGAAGCTTTCTTT | CASSSQKRQGGTEAFF
TRBJ1-2 | TRBV6-1 | TRBD1 | - | TGTGCCAGCAGTGAACTAGGACAGGGCTATGGCTACACCTTC | CASSELGQGYGYTF
TRBJ2-7 | TRBV11-3 | TRBD2 | - | TGTGCCAGCAGCTTAGACGGGACTAGCGGCGCCTACGAGCAGTACTTC | CASSLDGTSGAYEQYF
TRBJ2-1 | TRBV5-3 | - | once | TGTGCCAGAAGCCGGGTAGACCCCTACAATGAGCAGTTCTTC | CARSRVDPYNEQFF
TRBJ1-2 | TRBV27 | TRBD1 | few | TGTGCCAGCAGTTTATCAGGGGGCTTCTCTTCTAACTATGGCTACACCTTC | CASSLSGGFSSNYGYTF
TRBJ2-1 | TRBV9 | TRBD2 | - | TGTGCCAGCAGCATCGGGACTAGCGGGACGGATGAGCAGTTCTTC | CASSIGTSGTDEQFF
TRBJ2-5 | TRBV10-3 | - | - | TGTGCCATCAGTGAGGGGTCAGGGGGGCGAACCCAAGAGACCCAGTACTTC | CAISEGSGGRTQETQYF